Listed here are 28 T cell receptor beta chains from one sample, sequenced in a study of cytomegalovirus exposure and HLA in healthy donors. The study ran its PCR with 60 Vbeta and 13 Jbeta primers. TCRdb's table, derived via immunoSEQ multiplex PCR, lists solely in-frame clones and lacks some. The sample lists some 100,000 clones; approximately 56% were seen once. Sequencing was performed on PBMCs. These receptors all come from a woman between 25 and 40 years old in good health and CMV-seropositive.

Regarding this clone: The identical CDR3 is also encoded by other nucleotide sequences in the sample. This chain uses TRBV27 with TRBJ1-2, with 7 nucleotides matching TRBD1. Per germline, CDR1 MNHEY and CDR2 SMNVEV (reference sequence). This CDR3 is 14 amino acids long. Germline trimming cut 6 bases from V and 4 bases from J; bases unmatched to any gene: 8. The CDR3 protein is CASSPGGTAYGYTF. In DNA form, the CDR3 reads TGTGCCAGCAGCCCTGGCGGGACAGCCTATGGCTACACCTTC.

The CDR3: CASKTGGGTDTQYF. The CDR3 nucleotides are TGTGCCAGCAAGACAGGGGGCGGTACAGATACGCAGTATTTT. The J gene is TRBJ2-3, the V gene TRBV6-1, with 10 bases matching TRBD1. The CDR3 runs to 14 residues. The germline CDR1 and CDR2 sequences are MNHNS and SASEGT. The trim removed 7 bases at V and 3 bases at J, leaving 4 bases unmatched.

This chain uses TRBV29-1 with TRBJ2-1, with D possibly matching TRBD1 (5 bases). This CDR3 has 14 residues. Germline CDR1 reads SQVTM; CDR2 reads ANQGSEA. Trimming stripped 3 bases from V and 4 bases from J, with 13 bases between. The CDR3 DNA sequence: TGCAGCGTTGACTGGGGCACCGAGTACAATGAGCAGTTCTTC. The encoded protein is CSVDWGTEYNEQFF.

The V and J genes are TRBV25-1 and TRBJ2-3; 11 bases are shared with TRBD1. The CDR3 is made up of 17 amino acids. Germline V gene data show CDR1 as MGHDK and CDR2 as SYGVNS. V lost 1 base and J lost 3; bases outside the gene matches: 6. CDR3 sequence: CASSEWWGTGGTDTQYF. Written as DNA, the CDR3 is TGTGCCAGCAGTGAATGGTGGGGGACAGGGGGTACAGATACGCAGTATTTT.

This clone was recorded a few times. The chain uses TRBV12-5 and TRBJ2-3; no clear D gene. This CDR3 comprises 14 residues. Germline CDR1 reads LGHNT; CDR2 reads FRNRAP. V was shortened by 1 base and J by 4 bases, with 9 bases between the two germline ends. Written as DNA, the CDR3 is TGTGCTAGTGGTTTGGGGCGGAGCGCAGATACGCAGTATTTT. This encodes CASGLGRSADTQYF.

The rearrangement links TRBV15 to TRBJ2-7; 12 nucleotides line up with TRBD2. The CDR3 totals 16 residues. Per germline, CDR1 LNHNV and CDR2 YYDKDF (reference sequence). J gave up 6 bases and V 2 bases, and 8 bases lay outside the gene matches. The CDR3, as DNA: TGTGCCACCAGCAGAACGCTAGCGGGGGGGAATTTCGAGCAGTACTTC. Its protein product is CATSRTLAGGNFEQYF.

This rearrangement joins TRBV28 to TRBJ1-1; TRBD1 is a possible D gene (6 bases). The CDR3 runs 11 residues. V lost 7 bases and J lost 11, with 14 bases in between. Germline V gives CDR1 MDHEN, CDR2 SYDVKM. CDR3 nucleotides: TGTGCCAGCACCATATCAGGGGTGGCTTTCTTT. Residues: CASTISGVAFF.

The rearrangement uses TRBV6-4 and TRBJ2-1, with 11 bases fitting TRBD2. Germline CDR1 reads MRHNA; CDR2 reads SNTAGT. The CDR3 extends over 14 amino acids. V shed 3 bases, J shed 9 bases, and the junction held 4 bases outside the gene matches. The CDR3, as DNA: TGTGCCAGCAGTGAACTAGCGGGGGCTGGTGAGCAGTTCTTC. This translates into CASSELAGAGEQFF.

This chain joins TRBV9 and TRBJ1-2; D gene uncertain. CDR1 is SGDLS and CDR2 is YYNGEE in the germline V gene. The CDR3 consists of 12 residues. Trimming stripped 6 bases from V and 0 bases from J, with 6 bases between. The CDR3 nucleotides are TGTGCCAGCACCCGAGCTAACTATGGCTACACCTTC. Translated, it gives CASTRANYGYTF. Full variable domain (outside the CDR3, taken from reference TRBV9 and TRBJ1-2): DSGVTQTPKHLITATGQRVTLRCSPRSGDLSVYWYQQSLDQGLQFLIQYYNGEERAKGNILERFSAQQFPDLHSELNLSSLELGDSALYFCASTRANYGYTFGSGTRLTVV.

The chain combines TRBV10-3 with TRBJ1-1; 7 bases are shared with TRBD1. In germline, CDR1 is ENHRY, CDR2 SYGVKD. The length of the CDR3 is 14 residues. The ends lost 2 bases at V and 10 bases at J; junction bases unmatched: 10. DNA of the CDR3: TGTGCCATCAGTGAGCAAAGGGGGCCCATGGGAGCTTTCTTT. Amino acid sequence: CAISEQRGPMGAFF.

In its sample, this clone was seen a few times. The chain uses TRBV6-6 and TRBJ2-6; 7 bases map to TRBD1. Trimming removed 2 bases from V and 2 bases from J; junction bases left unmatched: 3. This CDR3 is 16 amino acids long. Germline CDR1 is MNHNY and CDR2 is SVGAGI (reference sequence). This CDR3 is CASSYGTGAGANVLTF. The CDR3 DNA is TGTGCCAGCAGTTACGGAACAGGGGCTGGGGCCAACGTCCTGACTTTC.

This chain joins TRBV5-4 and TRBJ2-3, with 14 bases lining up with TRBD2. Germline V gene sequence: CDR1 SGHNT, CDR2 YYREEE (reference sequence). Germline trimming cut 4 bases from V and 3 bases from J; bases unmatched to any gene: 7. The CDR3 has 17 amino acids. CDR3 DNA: TGTGCCAGCAGCCCCCGACTAGCGGGGGGGCCAACAGATACGCAGTATTTT. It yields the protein CASSPRLAGGPTDTQYF.

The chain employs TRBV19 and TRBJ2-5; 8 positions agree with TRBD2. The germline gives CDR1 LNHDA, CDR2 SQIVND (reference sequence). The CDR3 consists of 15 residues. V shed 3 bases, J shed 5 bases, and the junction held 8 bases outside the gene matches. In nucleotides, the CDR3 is TGTGCCAGTAGTATGTTTGGGACTAGTGTGGAGACCCAGTACTTC. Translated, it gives CASSMFGTSVETQYF.

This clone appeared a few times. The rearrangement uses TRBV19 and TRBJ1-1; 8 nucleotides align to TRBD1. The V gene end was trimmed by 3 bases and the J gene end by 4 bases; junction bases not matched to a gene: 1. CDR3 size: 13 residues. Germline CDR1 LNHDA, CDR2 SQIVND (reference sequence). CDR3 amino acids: CASSMGQATEAFF. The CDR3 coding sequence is TGTGCCAGTAGTATGGGACAGGCCACTGAAGCTTTCTTT.

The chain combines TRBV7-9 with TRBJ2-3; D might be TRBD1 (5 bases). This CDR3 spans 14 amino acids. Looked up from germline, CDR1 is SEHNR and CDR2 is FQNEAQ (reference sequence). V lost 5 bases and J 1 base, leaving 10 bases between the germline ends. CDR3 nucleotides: TGTGCCAGCAGCCAACAGACAGGCACAGATACGCAGTATTTT. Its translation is CASSQQTGTDTQYF. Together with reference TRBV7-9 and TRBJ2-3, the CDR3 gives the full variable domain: DTGVSQNPRHKITKRGQNVTFRCDPISEHNRLYWYRQTLGQGPEFLTYFQNEAQLEKSRLLSDRFSAERPKGSFSTLEIQRTEQGDSAMYLCASSQQTGTDTQYFGPGTRLTVL.

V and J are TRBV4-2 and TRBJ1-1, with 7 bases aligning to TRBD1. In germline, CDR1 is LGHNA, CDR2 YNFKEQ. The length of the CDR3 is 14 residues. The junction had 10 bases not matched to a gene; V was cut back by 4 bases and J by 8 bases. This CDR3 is CASSPSPQGGEAFF. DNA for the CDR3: TGTGCCAGCAGCCCATCCCCCCAGGGGGGCGAAGCTTTCTTT.

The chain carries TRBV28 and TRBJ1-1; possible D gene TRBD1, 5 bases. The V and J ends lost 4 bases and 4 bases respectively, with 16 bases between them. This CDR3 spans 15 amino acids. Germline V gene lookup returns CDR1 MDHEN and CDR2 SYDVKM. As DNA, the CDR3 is TGTGCCAGCAGTTCTCAAAAGGGGCATCGCACTGAAGCTTTCTTT. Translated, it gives CASSSQKGHRTEAFF. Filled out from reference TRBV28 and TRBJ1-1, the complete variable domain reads DVKVTQSSRYLVKRTGEKVFLECVQDMDHENMFWYRQDPGLGLRLIYFSYDVKMKEKGDIPEGYSVSREKKERFSLILESASTNQTSMYLCASSSQKGHRTEAFFGQGTRLTVV.

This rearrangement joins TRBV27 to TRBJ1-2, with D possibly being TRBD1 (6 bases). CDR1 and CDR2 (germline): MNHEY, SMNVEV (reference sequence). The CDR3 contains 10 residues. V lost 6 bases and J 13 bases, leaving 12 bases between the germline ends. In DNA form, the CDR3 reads TGTGCCAGCAGCTCAGGGGTTGGCACCTTC. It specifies CASSSGVGTF.

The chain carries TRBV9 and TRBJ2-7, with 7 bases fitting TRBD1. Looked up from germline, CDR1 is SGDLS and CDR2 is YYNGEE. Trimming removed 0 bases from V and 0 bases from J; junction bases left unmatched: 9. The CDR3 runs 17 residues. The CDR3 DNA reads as TGTGCCAGCAGCGTAGCCCCTACAGGGGAGAGCTCCTACGAGCAGTACTTC. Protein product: CASSVAPTGESSYEQYF. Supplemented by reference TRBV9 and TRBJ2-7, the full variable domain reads DSGVTQTPKHLITATGQRVTLRCSPRSGDLSVYWYQQSLDQGLQFLIQYYNGEERAKGNILERFSAQQFPDLHSELNLSSLELGDSALYFCASSVAPTGESSYEQYFGPGTRLTVT.

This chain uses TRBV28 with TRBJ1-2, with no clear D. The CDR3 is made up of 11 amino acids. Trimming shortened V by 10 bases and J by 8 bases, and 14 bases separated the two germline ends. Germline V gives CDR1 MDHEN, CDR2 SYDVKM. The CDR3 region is CATKIMEGYTF. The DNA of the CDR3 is TGTGCCACCAAGATAATGGAGGGCTACACCTTC.

The CDR3 reads CACQGQGNTEAFF. For the CDR3, the DNA is TGTGCCTGCCAGGGACAGGGCAACACTGAAGCTTTCTTT. The chain joins TRBV30 to TRBJ1-1; 9 nucleotides agree with TRBD1. Looked up from germline, CDR1 is GTSNPN and CDR2 is SVGIG (reference sequence). This CDR3 contains 13 residues. The junction had 4 bases not matched to a gene; V was cut back by 6 bases and J by 2 bases.

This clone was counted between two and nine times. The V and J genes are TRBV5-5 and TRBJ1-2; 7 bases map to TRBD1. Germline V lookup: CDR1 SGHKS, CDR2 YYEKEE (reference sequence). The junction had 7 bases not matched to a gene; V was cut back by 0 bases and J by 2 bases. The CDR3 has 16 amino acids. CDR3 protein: CASSLVVGRGNYGYTF. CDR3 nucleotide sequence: TGTGCCAGCAGCTTGGTAGTCGGCAGGGGGAACTATGGCTACACCTTC. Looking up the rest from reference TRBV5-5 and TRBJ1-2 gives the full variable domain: DAGVTQSPTHLIKTRGQQVTLRCSPISGHKSVSWYQQVLGQGPQFIFQYYEKEERGRGNFPDRFSARQFPNYSSELNVNALLLGDSALYLCASSLVVGRGNYGYTFGSGTRLTVV.

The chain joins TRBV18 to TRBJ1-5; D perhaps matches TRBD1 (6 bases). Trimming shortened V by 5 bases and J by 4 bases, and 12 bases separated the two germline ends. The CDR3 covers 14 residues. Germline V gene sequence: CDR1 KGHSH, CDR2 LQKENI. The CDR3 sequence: CASSKDTGNQPQHF. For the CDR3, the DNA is TGTGCCAGCTCAAAGGACACAGGGAATCAGCCCCAGCATTTT.

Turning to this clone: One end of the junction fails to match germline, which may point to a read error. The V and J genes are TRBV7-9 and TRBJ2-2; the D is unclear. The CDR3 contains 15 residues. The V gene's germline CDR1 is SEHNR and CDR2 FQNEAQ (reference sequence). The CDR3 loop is CSSSLGTTNTGELFF. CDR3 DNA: TGTTCCAGCAGCTTGGGCACCACGAACACCGGGGAGCTGTTTTTT.

For the CDR3, the DNA is TGTGCCTGGAGTGGAGAGGGACTAGCGGGGGGCACAGATACGCAGTATTTT. This encodes CAWSGEGLAGGTDTQYF. V gene TRBV30 combines with J gene TRBJ2-3; 14 bases agree with TRBD2. The V segment lost 1 base and the J segment 1 base; nucleotides outside the gene matches: 4. Germline V lookup: CDR1 GTSNPN, CDR2 SVGIG (reference sequence). This CDR3 is built from 17 residues.

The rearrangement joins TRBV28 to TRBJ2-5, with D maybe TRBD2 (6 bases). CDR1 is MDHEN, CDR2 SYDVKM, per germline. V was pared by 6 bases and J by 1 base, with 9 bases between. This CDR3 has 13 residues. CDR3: CASRKRVQETQYF. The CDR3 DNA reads TGTGCCAGCAGGAAGCGGGTCCAAGAGACCCAGTACTTC.

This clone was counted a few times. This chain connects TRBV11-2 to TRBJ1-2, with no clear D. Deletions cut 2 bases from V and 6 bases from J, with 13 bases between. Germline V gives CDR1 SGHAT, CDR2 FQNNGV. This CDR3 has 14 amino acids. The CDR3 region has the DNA TGTGCCAGCAGCTTAATCAGACTAGAACATGGCTACACCTTC. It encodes CASSLIRLEHGYTF.

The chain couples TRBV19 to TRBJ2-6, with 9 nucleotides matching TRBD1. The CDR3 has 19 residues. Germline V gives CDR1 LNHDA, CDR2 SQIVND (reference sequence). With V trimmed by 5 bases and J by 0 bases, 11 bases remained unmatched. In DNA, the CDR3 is TGTGCCAGTAGTCTAACCGGACAGGGGACCGGCTCTGGGGCCAACGTCCTGACTTTC. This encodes CASSLTGQGTGSGANVLTF.